The T cell receptor (beta chain) under discussion was sequenced for a study of blood T cell repertoires in COVID-19. On the study more broadly: Whether acute or convalescent, the COVID-19 samples came from the United States, Italy and Spain. From T cells, B-cell-depleted T cells, or PBMCs came the material, which was cDNA or gDNA.

In the source study's methods: For nucleated cells, counts were estimated from reference gene primer amplification. TCRdb's table, derived via immunoSEQ multiplex PCR, lists solely in-frame clones and lacks some. V and J calls and clone size are as listed in that table; D and trimming were resolved from the DNA. This sample yields 310,000 or so clones, of which around 87% are seen a single time; around 2.1% belongs to the top ten. The CDR3 consists of 11 residues. CDR1 is SGHVS, CDR2 FNYEAQ, per germline. The V gene lost 5 bases and the J gene lost 8 bases, with 6 bases spanning the gap. The sample was peripheral blood. The receptor comes from a woman in her twenties or thirties who had recovered from COVID-19. V and J are TRBV7-6 and TRBJ1-4, with no clear D. The CDR3 region is CASSPGEKLFF. CDR3 nucleotide sequence: TGTGCCAGCAGCCCGGGGGAAAAACTGTTTTTT.